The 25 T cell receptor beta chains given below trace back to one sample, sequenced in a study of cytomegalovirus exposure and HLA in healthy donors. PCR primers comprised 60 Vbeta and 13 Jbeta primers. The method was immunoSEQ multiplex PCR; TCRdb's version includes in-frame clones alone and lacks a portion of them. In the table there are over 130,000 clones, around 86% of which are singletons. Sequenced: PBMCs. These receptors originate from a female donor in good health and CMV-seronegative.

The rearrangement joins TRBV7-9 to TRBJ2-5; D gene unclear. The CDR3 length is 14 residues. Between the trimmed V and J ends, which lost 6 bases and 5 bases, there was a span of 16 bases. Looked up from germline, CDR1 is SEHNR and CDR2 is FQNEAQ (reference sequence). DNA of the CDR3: TGTGCCAGCAGTAAGGAGTCAGTCGGCGAGACCCAGTACTTC. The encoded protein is CASSKESVGETQYF.

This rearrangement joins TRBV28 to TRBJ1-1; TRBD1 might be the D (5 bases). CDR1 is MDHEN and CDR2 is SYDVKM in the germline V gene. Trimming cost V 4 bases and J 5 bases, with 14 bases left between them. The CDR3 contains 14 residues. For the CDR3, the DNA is TGTGCCAGCAGTTCTCACGGGGGGAGAACTGAAGCTTTCTTT. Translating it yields CASSSHGGRTEAFF.

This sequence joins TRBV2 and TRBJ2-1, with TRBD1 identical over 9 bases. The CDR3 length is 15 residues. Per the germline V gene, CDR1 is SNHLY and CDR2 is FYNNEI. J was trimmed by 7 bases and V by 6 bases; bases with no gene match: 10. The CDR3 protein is CASSPGQGGLNEQFF. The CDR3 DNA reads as TGTGCCAGCAGCCCGGGACAGGGAGGCTTAAATGAGCAGTTCTTC.

CDR3 coding DNA: TGCGCCAGCAGCTTGGAAGGAGGCAATGAGCAGTTCTTC. The encoded protein is CASSLEGGNEQFF. The chain recombines TRBV5-1 with TRBJ2-1; weak D call: TRBD2 (5 bases). Germline lookup yields CDR1 SGHRS and CDR2 YFSETQ. With 0 bases removed from V and 6 bases from J, the gap between germline ends came to 7 bases. This CDR3 has 13 amino acids.

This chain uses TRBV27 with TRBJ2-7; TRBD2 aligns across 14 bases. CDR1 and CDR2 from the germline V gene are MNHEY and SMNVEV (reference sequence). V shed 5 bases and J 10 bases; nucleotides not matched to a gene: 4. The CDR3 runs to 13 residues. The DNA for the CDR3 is TGTGCCAGCAGTCTGGGACTAGCGGGAGCCCAGTACTTC. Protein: CASSLGLAGAQYF.

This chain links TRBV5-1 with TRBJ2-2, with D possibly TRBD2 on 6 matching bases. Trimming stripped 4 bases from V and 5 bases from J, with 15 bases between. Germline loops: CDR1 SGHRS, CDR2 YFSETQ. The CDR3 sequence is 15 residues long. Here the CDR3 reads CASSGGFGGTGELFF. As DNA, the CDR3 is TGCGCCAGCAGCGGCGGTTTCGGGGGAACCGGGGAGCTGTTTTTT. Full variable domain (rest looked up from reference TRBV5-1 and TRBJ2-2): KAGVTQTPRYLIKTRGQQVTLSCSPISGHRSVSWYQQTPGQGLQFLFEYFSETQRNKGNFPGRFSGRQFSNSRSEMNVSTLELGDSALYLCASSGGFGGTGELFFGEGSRLTVL.

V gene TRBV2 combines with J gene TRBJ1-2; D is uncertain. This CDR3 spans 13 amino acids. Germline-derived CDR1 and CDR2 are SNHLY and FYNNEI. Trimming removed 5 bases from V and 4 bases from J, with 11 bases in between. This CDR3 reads CASSHARVYGYTF. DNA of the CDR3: TGTGCCAGCAGTCATGCACGCGTCTATGGCTACACCTTC.

The CDR3: CASSFLRGQGGYGYTF. Written as DNA, the CDR3 is TGTGCCAGCAGCTTTCTTCGGGGACAGGGTGGCTATGGCTACACCTTC. The rearrangement links TRBV7-9 to TRBJ1-2, with 9 bases aligning to TRBD1. The V segment lost 3 bases and the J segment 4 bases; nucleotides outside the gene matches: 9. CDR3 length equals 16 residues. Germline values: CDR1 SEHNR, CDR2 FQNEAQ (reference sequence).

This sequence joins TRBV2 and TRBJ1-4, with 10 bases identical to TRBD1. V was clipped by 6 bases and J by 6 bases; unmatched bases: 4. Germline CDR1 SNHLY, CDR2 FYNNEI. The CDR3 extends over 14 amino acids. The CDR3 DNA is TGTGCCAGCAGCACCGGGACAGGGGATGAAAAACTGTTTTTT. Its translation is CASSTGTGDEKLFF.

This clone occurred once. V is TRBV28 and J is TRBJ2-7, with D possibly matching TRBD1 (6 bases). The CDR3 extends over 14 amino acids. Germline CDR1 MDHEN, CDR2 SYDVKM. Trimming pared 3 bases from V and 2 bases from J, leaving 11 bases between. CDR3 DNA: TGTGCCAGCAGTTTGGGGGCAGGTACCTACGAGCAGTACTTC. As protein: CASSLGAGTYEQYF. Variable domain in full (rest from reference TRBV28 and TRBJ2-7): DVKVTQSSRYLVKRTGEKVFLECVQDMDHENMFWYRQDPGLGLRLIYFSYDVKMKEKGDIPEGYSVSREKKERFSLILESASTNQTSMYLCASSLGAGTYEQYFGPGTRLTVT.

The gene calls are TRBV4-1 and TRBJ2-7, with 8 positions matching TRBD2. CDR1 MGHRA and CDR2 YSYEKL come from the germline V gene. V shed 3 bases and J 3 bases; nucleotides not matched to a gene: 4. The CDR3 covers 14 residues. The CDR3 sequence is CASSQSGSHYEQYF. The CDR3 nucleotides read TGCGCCAGCAGCCAGAGCGGGAGTCACTACGAGCAGTACTTC.

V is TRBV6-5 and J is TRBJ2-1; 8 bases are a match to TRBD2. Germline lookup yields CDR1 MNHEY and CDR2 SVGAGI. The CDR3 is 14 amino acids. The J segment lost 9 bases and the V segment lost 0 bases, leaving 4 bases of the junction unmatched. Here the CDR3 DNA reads TGTGCCAGCAGTTACTCTCGAGCGGGAGCTGAGCAGTTCTTC. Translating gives CASSYSRAGAEQFF.

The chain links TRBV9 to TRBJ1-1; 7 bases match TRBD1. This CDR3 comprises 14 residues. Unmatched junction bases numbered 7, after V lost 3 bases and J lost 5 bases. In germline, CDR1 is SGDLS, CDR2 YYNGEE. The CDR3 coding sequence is TGTGCCAGCAGCGCCCCAGGGGGGAGGACTGAAGCTTTCTTT. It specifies CASSAPGGRTEAFF.

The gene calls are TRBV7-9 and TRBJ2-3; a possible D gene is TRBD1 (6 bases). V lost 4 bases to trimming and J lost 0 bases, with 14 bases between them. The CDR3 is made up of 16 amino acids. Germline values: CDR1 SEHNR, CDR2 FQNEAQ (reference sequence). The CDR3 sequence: CASSSPDSPSTDTQYF. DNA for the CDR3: TGTGCCAGCAGCTCTCCGGACAGTCCTAGCACAGATACGCAGTATTTT.

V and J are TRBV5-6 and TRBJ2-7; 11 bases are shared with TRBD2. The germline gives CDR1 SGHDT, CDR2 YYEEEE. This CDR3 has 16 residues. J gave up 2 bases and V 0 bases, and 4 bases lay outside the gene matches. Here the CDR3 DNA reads TGTGCCAGCAGCTTGGGTGTGGGACTAGCGGCCTACGAGCAGTACTTC. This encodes CASSLGVGLAAYEQYF.

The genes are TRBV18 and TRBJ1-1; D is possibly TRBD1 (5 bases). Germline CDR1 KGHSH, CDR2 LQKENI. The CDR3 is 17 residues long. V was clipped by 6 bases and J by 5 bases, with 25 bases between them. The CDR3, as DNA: TGTGCCAGCTCGGGGTCAAACCCACTTGGGGGGGGTACTGAAGCTTTCTTT. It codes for CASSGSNPLGGGTEAFF.

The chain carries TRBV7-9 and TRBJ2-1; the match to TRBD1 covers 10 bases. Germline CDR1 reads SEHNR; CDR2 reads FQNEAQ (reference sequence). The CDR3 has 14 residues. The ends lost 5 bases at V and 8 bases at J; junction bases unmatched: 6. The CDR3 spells CASSPRTGGYEQFF. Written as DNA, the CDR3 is TGTGCCAGCAGCCCACGGACAGGGGGATATGAGCAGTTCTTC.

The CDR3 loop is CASSPRVETWTEAFF. CDR3 nucleotide sequence: TGTGCCAGCAGTCCTCGAGTAGAAACGTGGACTGAAGCTTTCTTT. This chain uses TRBV6-1 with TRBJ1-1, with D uncertain. V dropped 5 bases and J dropped 5 bases, with 18 bases sitting between them. Per the germline V gene, CDR1 is MNHNS and CDR2 is SASEGT. The CDR3 totals 15 residues.

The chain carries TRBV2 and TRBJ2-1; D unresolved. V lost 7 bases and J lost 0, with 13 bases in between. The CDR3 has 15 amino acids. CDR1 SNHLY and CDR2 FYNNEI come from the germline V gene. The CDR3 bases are TGTGCCAGCATCCAAGAGGCTAGCTCCTACAATGAGCAGTTCTTC. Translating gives CASIQEASSYNEQFF.

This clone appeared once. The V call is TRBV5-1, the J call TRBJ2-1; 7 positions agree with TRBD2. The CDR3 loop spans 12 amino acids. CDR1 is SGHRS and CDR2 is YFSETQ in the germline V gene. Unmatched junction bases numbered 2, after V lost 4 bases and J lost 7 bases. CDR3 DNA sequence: TGCGCCAGCAGCCTTAGCGGGAATGAGCAGTTCTTC. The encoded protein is CASSLSGNEQFF.

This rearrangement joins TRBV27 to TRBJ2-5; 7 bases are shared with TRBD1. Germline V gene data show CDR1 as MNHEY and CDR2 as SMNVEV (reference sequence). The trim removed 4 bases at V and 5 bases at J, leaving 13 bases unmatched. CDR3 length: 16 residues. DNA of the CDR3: TGTGCCAGCAGTTACCGGGACAGTTCCCGAGGGGAGACCCAGTACTTC. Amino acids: CASSYRDSSRGETQYF.

CDR3 residues: CASSEIRGLADPYEQYF. DNA for the CDR3: TGTGCCAGCAGTGAGATAAGGGGACTAGCAGACCCCTACGAGCAGTACTTC. J is TRBJ2-7 and V is TRBV6-1; 9 bases fit TRBD2. J was trimmed by 2 bases and V by 3 bases; bases with no gene match: 11. This CDR3 is built from 17 residues. Germline V gives CDR1 MNHNS, CDR2 SASEGT.

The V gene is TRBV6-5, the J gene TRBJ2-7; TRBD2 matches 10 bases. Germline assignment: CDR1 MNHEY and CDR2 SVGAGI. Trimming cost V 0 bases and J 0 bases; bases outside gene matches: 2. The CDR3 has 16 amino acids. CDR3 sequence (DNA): TGTGCCAGCAGTTACTCGTCTAGCGGGAGCTCCTACGAGCAGTACTTC. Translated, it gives CASSYSSSGSSYEQYF.

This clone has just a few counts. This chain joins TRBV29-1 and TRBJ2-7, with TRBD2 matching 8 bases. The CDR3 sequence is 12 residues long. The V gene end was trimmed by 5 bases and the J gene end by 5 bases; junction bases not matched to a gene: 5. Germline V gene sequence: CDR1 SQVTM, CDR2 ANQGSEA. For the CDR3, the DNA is TGCAGCGTTCGGGAGGGCCGACACGAGCAGTACTTC. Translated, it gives CSVREGRHEQYF.

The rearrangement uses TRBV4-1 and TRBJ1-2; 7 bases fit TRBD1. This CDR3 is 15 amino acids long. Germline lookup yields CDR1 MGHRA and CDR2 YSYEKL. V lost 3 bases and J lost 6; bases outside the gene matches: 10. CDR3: CASSQFTGVPDGYTF. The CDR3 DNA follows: TGCGCCAGCAGCCAGTTTACAGGGGTTCCGGATGGCTACACCTTC.